Below are 18 T cell receptor beta chains sequenced from a single sample in a study of blood T cell repertoires in COVID-19. Generated by immunoSEQ multiplex PCR, the TCRdb table keeps only in-frame clones and is missing some. The sample has hundreds of thousands of clones; 85% to 90% are singletons. The sample consisted of peripheral blood. The receptors were gathered from a woman aged 25 to 45 with COVID-19, enrolled during active disease.

This chain joins TRBV6-6 and TRBJ1-5; D is unresolved. V was shortened by 7 bases and J by 1 base, with 8 bases between the two germline ends. CDR1 and CDR2 (germline): MNHNY, SVGAGI (reference sequence). This CDR3 has 13 residues. In DNA form, the CDR3 reads TGTGCCAGCAACTACGTCAGCAATCAGCCCCAGCATTTT. It is translated as CASNYVSNQPQHF.

This chain joins TRBV6-5 and TRBJ1-1; unclear D gene. The germline V gene encodes CDR1 MNHEY and CDR2 SVGAGI. V lost 4 bases and J 11 bases, leaving 17 bases between the germline ends. The CDR3 is 13 amino acids. Here the CDR3 reads CASSSSAEVTAFF. The CDR3 DNA follows: TGTGCCAGCAGTTCCTCGGCCGAAGTTACGGCTTTCTTT.

This chain links TRBV11-3 with TRBJ2-5, with 7 bases that match TRBD1. Germline assignment: CDR1 SGHNT and CDR2 YENEEA. The CDR3 has 13 residues. With V trimmed by 6 bases and J by 1 base, 2 bases remained unmatched. CDR3: CASRAGGQETQYF. The CDR3 DNA follows: TGTGCCAGCAGGGCAGGGGGCCAAGAGACCCAGTACTTC.

Points on this clone: A far larger clone is one base from this, pointing to a likely read error. This chain links TRBV7-6 with TRBJ2-7; D perhaps matches TRBD1 (6 bases). V lost 4 bases to trimming and J lost 0 bases, with 7 bases between them. The CDR3 loop spans 13 amino acids. In germline, CDR1 is SGHVS, CDR2 FNYEAQ. The CDR3 DNA reads TGTGCCAGCAGCTCGGACAGCTCCTACGAGCAGTACTTC. Its protein is CASSSDSSYEQYF.

V gene TRBV5-4 combines with J gene TRBJ1-6; TRBD1 aligns across 9 bases. CDR1 and CDR2 from the germline V gene are SGHNT and YYREEE (reference sequence). The V segment lost 5 bases and the J segment 9 bases; nucleotides outside the gene matches: 6. This CDR3 comprises 14 residues. The CDR3 sequence is CASSFGQGISPLHF. The CDR3 nucleotides are TGTGCCAGCAGTTTCGGACAGGGGATTTCACCCCTCCACTTT.

V usage is TRBV7-9 and J usage is TRBJ2-5, with D possibly TRBD2 on 5 matching bases. Trimming stripped 5 bases from V and 5 bases from J, with 12 bases between. In germline, CDR1 is SEHNR, CDR2 FQNEAQ (reference sequence). The CDR3 spans 13 residues. CDR3 in DNA: TGTGCCAGCAGCCACGGACTGGGGGAGACCCAGTACTTC. Amino acid sequence: CASSHGLGETQYF. The variable domain in full, completed from reference TRBV7-9 and TRBJ2-5, reads DTGVSQNPRHKITKRGQNVTFRCDPISEHNRLYWYRQTLGQGPEFLTYFQNEAQLEKSRLLSDRFSAERPKGSFSTLEIQRTEQGDSAMYLCASSHGLGETQYFGPGTRLLVL.

The V gene is TRBV20-1, the J gene TRBJ1-1; D unclear. Germline-derived CDR1 and CDR2 are DFQATT and SNEGSKA (reference sequence). This CDR3 is 14 amino acids long. Trimming took 3 bases from V and 0 from J, leaving 11 bases between them. The CDR3, as DNA: TGCAGTGCTAGTTTGGCAGGCCTGAACACTGAAGCTTTCTTT. Translated, it gives CSASLAGLNTEAFF.

The gene calls are TRBV27 and TRBJ2-5; 11 bases fit TRBD2. The CDR3 sequence is 15 residues long. Germline values: CDR1 MNHEY, CDR2 SMNVEV (reference sequence). J lost 5 bases, V lost 3 bases, and 5 bases had no gene match. CDR3 DNA sequence: TGTGCCAGCAGTTTTCTAGCGGGGGGCCGGGAGACCCAGTACTTC. It yields the protein CASSFLAGGRETQYF.

V usage is TRBV5-1 and J usage is TRBJ2-5, with 8 bases matching TRBD2. CDR3 size: 14 residues. J gave up 1 base and V 4 bases, and 3 bases lay outside the gene matches. From germline, CDR1 is SGHRS and CDR2 YFSETQ. The CDR3: CASSLSGVQETQYF. CDR3 sequence (DNA): TGCGCCAGCAGCCTTAGCGGGGTCCAAGAGACCCAGTACTTC.

This clone was seen only once. The chain employs TRBV6-5 and TRBJ2-7; TRBD2 aligns across 8 bases. The germline V gene encodes CDR1 MNHEY and CDR2 SVGAGI. The V gene end was trimmed by 0 bases and the J gene end by 0 bases; junction bases not matched to a gene: 4. CDR3 length: 16 amino acids. The CDR3 DNA is TGTGCCAGCAGTTACTCAACCGGGACTAGCTCCTACGAGCAGTACTTC. Its protein product is CASSYSTGTSSYEQYF.

The chain uses TRBV27 and TRBJ1-1; 9 bases are shared with TRBD1. V was pared by 3 bases and J by 4 bases, with 6 bases of the junction left unmatched. Germline lookup yields CDR1 MNHEY and CDR2 SMNVEV (reference sequence). This CDR3 is 15 amino acids long. CDR3 loop: CASSFTGGAGTEAFF. CDR3 coding DNA: TGTGCCAGCAGTTTCACAGGGGGCGCCGGCACTGAAGCTTTCTTT.

This chain uses TRBV30 with TRBJ1-5; 9 nucleotides agree with TRBD1. CDR3 length equals 14 residues. Germline loops: CDR1 GTSNPN, CDR2 SVGIG (reference sequence). Unmatched junction bases numbered 4, after V lost 1 base and J lost 6 bases. Written as DNA, the CDR3 is TGTGCCTGGAGTGAGGGGACAGGGAGTCAGCCCCAGCATTTT. It specifies CAWSEGTGSQPQHF.

The CDR3 protein is CASNRGGSDTQYF. The DNA for the CDR3 is TGTGCCAGCAACCGGGGGGGATCGGATACGCAGTATTTT. The J gene is TRBJ2-3, the V gene TRBV11-1, with TRBD2 matching over 8 bases. This CDR3 is 13 amino acids long. The junction had 6 bases not matched to a gene; V was cut back by 7 bases and J by 6 bases. The germline gives CDR1 SGHAT, CDR2 FQDESV (reference sequence).

The chain joins TRBV19 to TRBJ2-7, with a tentative D call TRBD1 (5 bases). CDR3 length: 14 residues. CDR1 is LNHDA and CDR2 is SQIVND in the germline V gene (reference sequence). Between the trimmed V and J ends, which lost 3 bases and 3 bases, there was a span of 12 bases. The CDR3 nucleotides are TGTGCCAGTAGTATTTCAGGGAACTTCTACGAGCAGTACTTC. It specifies CASSISGNFYEQYF.

As regards this clone: This sample also contains other DNA sequences that code for the same CDR3. The chain combines TRBV9 with TRBJ2-5, with TRBD2 matching 16 bases. Losses at the gene ends were 3 bases for V and 5 bases for J; bases not matched to a gene: 7. Per the germline V gene, CDR1 is SGDLS and CDR2 is YYNGEE. CDR3 length: 17 amino acids. CDR3 DNA: TGTGCCAGCAGCGCCGGGACTAGCGGGGGGGCCGGGGAGACCCAGTACTTC. Translating gives CASSAGTSGGAGETQYF.

This clone was detected only a few times. In nucleotides, the CDR3 is TGTGCCAGCAGTCCCCGACAGGGTTTTAATGAAAAACTGTTTTTT. Amino acid sequence: CASSPRQGFNEKLFF. This chain connects TRBV27 to TRBJ1-4; 7 bases are a match to TRBD1. Trimming removed 5 bases from V and 4 bases from J; junction bases left unmatched: 7. The CDR3 runs to 15 residues. Germline V CDR1 and CDR2: MNHEY, SMNVEV (reference sequence).

V gene TRBV10-1 combines with J gene TRBJ2-3; D might be TRBD2 (6 bases). This CDR3 is 14 amino acids long. From germline, CDR1 is WNHNN and CDR2 SYGVQD (reference sequence). V lost 4 bases, J lost 6 bases, and 14 bases lay in between. CDR3 in DNA: TGCGCCAGCAGTGGAGCGGGTGTAATGGATACGCAGTATTTT. Translating it yields CASSGAGVMDTQYF.

This rearrangement joins TRBV5-1 to TRBJ2-7; D gene unclear. The CDR3 sequence is 15 residues long. CDR1 SGHRS and CDR2 YFSETQ come from the germline V gene. Trimming removed 4 bases at V and 1 base at J, with 15 bases between. CDR3 amino acids: CASSPEPTGSYEQYF. In nucleotides, the CDR3 is TGCGCCAGCAGCCCGGAACCGACTGGTTCCTACGAGCAGTACTTC. The full variable domain, its missing parts supplied by reference TRBV5-1 and TRBJ2-7, is KAGVTQTPRYLIKTRGQQVTLSCSPISGHRSVSWYQQTPGQGLQFLFEYFSETQRNKGNFPGRFSGRQFSNSRSEMNVSTLELGDSALYLCASSPEPTGSYEQYFGPGTRLTVT.